This T cell receptor (beta chain) was sequenced during a study of PD-1 blockade in classical Hodgkin lymphoma. This clone was found once. Its target is not known. Brentuximab vedotin exposure varied, and every patient relapsed after autologous stem cell transplantation. Points from the study as a whole: Factors driving the repertoire differences, possibly disease activity or prior therapy, remain undefined. By cycle point C4D1, TCR diversity had risen significantly in CD4+ cells (but not CD8+ cells). Lower baseline TCR diversity was reported for newly diagnosed patients than for healthy donors. Newly diagnosed patients and complete responders had comparable diversity at baseline.

CDR1 KGHSH and CDR2 LQKENI come from the germline V gene. V lost 3 bases, J lost 8 bases, and 5 bases lay in between. The CDR3 contains 11 residues. Produced via immunoSEQ multiplex PCR; TCRdb's table is partial and in-frame only. The sample has about 30,000 clones, over 55% seen once. The receptor comes from a human donor with classical Hodgkin lymphoma. The source material was peripheral blood mononuclear cells (PBMCs), sampled before the second cycle of nivolumab. The chain couples TRBV18 to TRBJ1-3; D ambiguous. The CDR3 region is CASSPSDTIYF. The CDR3 DNA follows: TGTGCCAGCTCACCTTCGGACACCATATATTTT.